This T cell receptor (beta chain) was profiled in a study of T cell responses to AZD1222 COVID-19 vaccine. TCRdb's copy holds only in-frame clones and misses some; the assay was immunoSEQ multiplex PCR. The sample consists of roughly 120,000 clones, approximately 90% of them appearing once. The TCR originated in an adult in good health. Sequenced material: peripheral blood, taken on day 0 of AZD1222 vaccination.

CDR3 region: CASSARLAAIQETQYF. In nucleotides, the CDR3 is TGTGCCAGCAGCGCCCGACTAGCGGCCATACAAGAGACCCAGTACTTC. The chain joins TRBV3-1 (or the pseudogene TRBV3-2) to TRBJ2-5; 9 nucleotides align to TRBD2. Trimming cost V 5 bases and J 2 bases; bases outside gene matches: 9. The CDR3 sequence is 16 residues long. Germline lookup yields CDR1 LGHDT and CDR2 YNNKEL (reference sequence).